The clone carrying this T cell receptor (beta chain) was seen more than once but under ten times. This sample stems from a study of T-cell reconstitution after alpha-beta-depleted transplantation in children. The ends lost 6 bases at V and 7 bases at J; junction bases unmatched: 9. CDR1 DFQATT and CDR2 SNEGSKA come from the germline V gene (reference sequence). CDR3 length: 15 amino acids. The library targeted TCRbeta and was prepared with unique molecular identifiers. From the PCR reads, TCRdb called clonotypes with MiXCR, one entry per CDR3 protein. This sample has 600,000 to 700,000 distinct CDR3 sequences, with roughly 17% found just once.

The chain is built from TRBV20-1 and TRBJ2-1; 13 nucleotides agree with TRBD2. The receptor was derived from a human donor who donated a stem cell graft to a child with acute myeloid leukemia. The specimen comprised PBMCs from the stem cell graft donor, sampled from the stem cell graft. Here the CDR3 DNA reads TGCAGTGCCCCACCACTAGCGGGGGGGGATAATGAGCAGTTCTTC. Its protein is CSAPPLAGGDNEQFF.